This T cell receptor beta chain was captured in a study of Ad26.COV2.S vaccination and SARS-CoV-2 variants. As for the study in general: The donor participated in the COV1001 trial, in its Ad26.COV2.S arm.

V shed 5 bases and J 0 bases; nucleotides not matched to a gene: 2. Germline V gene sequence: CDR1 MGHDK, CDR2 SYGVNS. This CDR3 has 15 residues. As to treatment: around 19 received Ad26.COV2.S at low or high dose, single or two shots; roughly five received placebo; per-sample allocation not given. Sampling was performed 63 days after the first vaccine or placebo injection. The donor was a Boston adult aged 18-55 years. Study observations and caveats: Participants in the vaccine arm had higher spike-specific TCR breadth; placebo recipients had lower.

Concerning this clone itself: The target antigen is unknown.

TCRdb keeps only in-frame clones here, not all; method: immunoSEQ multiplex PCR. The sample yields approximately 300,000 clones, about 82% seen once. The specimen comprised peripheral blood, sampled in a trial of Ad26.COV2.S vaccine versus placebo. V gene TRBV25-1 combines with J gene TRBJ2-7; TRBD2 agrees at 12 bases. This receptor was identified in a person between 18 and 65 years old who received the Ad26.COV2.S COVID-19 vaccine or a placebo. The CDR3 sequence: CASSLAGGISYEQYF. CDR3 DNA sequence: TGTGCCAGCAGTCTAGCGGGGGGGATCTCCTACGAGCAGTACTTC.